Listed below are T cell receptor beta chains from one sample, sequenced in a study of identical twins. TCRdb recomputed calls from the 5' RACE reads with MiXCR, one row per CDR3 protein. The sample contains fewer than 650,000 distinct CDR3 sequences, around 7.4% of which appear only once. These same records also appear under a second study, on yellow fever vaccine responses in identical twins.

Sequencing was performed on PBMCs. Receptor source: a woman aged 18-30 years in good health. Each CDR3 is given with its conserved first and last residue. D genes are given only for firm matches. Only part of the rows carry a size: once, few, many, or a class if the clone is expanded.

cdr3_aa: CASSLADKDRGYGYTF
cdr3_nt: TGTGCCAGCAGCTTAGCAGATAAAGACAGGGGCTATGGCTACACCTTC
d_call: TRBD1
j_call: TRBJ1-2
clone_size: many
v_call: TRBV7-9

cdr3_aa: CASSPYTGTVTGELFF
cdr3_nt: TGTGCCAGCAGCCCTTACACAGGGACCGTTACCGGGGAGCTGTTTTTT
d_call: .
j_call: TRBJ2-2
clone_size: few
v_call: TRBV9

cdr3_aa: CASSHTATSGLAKNIQYF
cdr3_nt: TGTGCCAGCAGCCACACCGCGACTAGCGGCCTAGCCAAAAACATTCAGTACTTC
d_call: TRBD2
j_call: TRBJ2-4
clone_size: .
v_call: TRBV3-1

cdr3_aa: CASSTTLGSYNEQFF
cdr3_nt: TGTGCCAGCAGTACTACACTCGGGTCCTACAATGAGCAGTTCTTC
d_call: .
j_call: TRBJ2-1
clone_size: few
v_call: TRBV5-5

cdr3_aa: CSVLTSGETQYF
cdr3_nt: TGCAGCGTACTCACTAGTGGGGAGACCCAGTACTTC
d_call: .
j_call: TRBJ2-5
clone_size: few
v_call: TRBV29-1

cdr3_aa: CAIKTSGRNEQFF
cdr3_nt: TGTGCCATCAAAACTAGCGGGAGAAATGAGCAGTTCTTC
d_call: TRBD2
j_call: TRBJ2-1
clone_size: many
v_call: TRBV10-3

cdr3_aa: CASSYSEPGHGELFF
cdr3_nt: TGTGCCAGCAGTTACTCGGAACCAGGGCACGGGGAGCTGTTTTTT
d_call: .
j_call: TRBJ2-2
clone_size: .
v_call: TRBV6-5

cdr3_aa: CSVVITNGYEQYF
cdr3_nt: TGCAGCGTTGTCATCACAAACGGGTACGAGCAGTACTTC
d_call: .
j_call: TRBJ2-7
clone_size: .
v_call: TRBV29-1

cdr3_aa: CASSPGARGNTIYF
cdr3_nt: TGTGCCAGCAGCCCGGGGGCTCGGGGAAACACCATATATTTT
d_call: .
j_call: TRBJ1-3
clone_size: many
v_call: TRBV7-8

cdr3_aa: CASSRGLAVGWTQYF
cdr3_nt: TGTGCCAGCAGCCGCGGACTAGCGGTGGGGTGGACCCAGTACTTC
d_call: TRBD2
j_call: TRBJ2-5
clone_size: .
v_call: TRBV2

cdr3_aa: CASSFYTGVNTEAFF
cdr3_nt: TGTGCCAGCAGCTTTTACACAGGGGTGAACACTGAAGCTTTCTTT
d_call: TRBD1
j_call: TRBJ1-1
clone_size: many
v_call: TRBV7-9

cdr3_aa: CASSFETGNSNQPQHF
cdr3_nt: TGTGCCAGCAGTTTCGAGACAGGGAATAGCAATCAGCCCCAGCATTTT
d_call: TRBD1
j_call: TRBJ1-5
clone_size: few
v_call: TRBV12-3/TRBV12-4

cdr3_aa: CASSLNRQGEQYF
cdr3_nt: TGTGCCAGCAGCTTAAACAGGCAGGGGGAGCAGTACTTC
d_call: .
j_call: TRBJ2-7
clone_size: .
v_call: TRBV7-3

cdr3_aa: CATWEGGSSPLHF
cdr3_nt: TGTGCCACCTGGGAGGGGGGCAGTTCACCCCTCCACTTT
d_call: .
j_call: TRBJ1-6
clone_size: many
v_call: TRBV6-6

cdr3_aa: CASTWVPGASATNEKLFF
cdr3_nt: TGTGCCAGCACCTGGGTCCCAGGAGCATCGGCAACTAATGAAAAACTGTTTTTT
d_call: .
j_call: TRBJ1-4
clone_size: many
v_call: TRBV2

cdr3_aa: CASSLGQGELSEQYF
cdr3_nt: TGCGCCAGCAGCTTAGGACAGGGGGAATTATCCGAGCAGTACTTC
d_call: TRBD1
j_call: TRBJ2-7
clone_size: few
v_call: TRBV5-1

cdr3_aa: CASSSTRVPRATNEKLFF
cdr3_nt: TGTGCCAGCAGTTCCACCCGGGTTCCTCGGGCAACTAATGAAAAACTGTTTTTT
d_call: .
j_call: TRBJ1-4
clone_size: few
v_call: TRBV14

cdr3_aa: CASSSEGKGGETQYF
cdr3_nt: TGTGCCAGCAGTTCCGAAGGGAAAGGAGGGGAGACCCAGTACTTC
d_call: .
j_call: TRBJ2-5
clone_size: few
v_call: TRBV6-2/TRBV6-3

cdr3_aa: CASRETGYYEQYF
cdr3_nt: TGTGCCAGCAGGGAAACAGGTTACTACGAGCAGTACTTC
d_call: .
j_call: TRBJ2-7
clone_size: .
v_call: TRBV13

cdr3_aa: CASSLPGSSLNEQFF
cdr3_nt: TGTGCCAGCAGTTTGCCGGGATCATCCCTCAATGAGCAGTTCTTC
d_call: .
j_call: TRBJ2-1
clone_size: few
v_call: TRBV27

cdr3_aa: CASSVDLSLNTEAFF
cdr3_nt: TGTGCCAGCAGCGTGGACCTTTCTTTGAACACTGAAGCTTTCTTT
d_call: .
j_call: TRBJ1-1
clone_size: few
v_call: TRBV9

cdr3_aa: CASSSRTSRSSYNEQFF
cdr3_nt: TGCGCCAGCAGCTCTAGGACTAGCAGGAGCTCCTACAATGAGCAGTTCTTC
d_call: TRBD2
j_call: TRBJ2-1
clone_size: few
v_call: TRBV5-1

cdr3_aa: CSVHSGTTTYEQYF
cdr3_nt: TGCAGCGTTCATAGCGGGACGACGACCTACGAGCAGTACTTC
d_call: TRBD2
j_call: TRBJ2-7
clone_size: many
v_call: TRBV29-1

cdr3_aa: CASRTGGSTQYF
cdr3_nt: TGTGCCAGCAGGACGGGGGGCTCTACCCAGTACTTC
d_call: .
j_call: TRBJ2-5
clone_size: .
v_call: TRBV3-1

cdr3_aa: CASREQGRRNSPLHF
cdr3_nt: TGTGCCAGCAGGGAACAGGGGAGGAGGAATTCACCCCTCCACTTT
d_call: TRBD1
j_call: TRBJ1-6
clone_size: .
v_call: TRBV6-1

cdr3_aa: CASSLALEGNEQFF
cdr3_nt: TGCGCCAGCAGCTTGGCCCTGGAGGGCAATGAGCAGTTCTTC
d_call: .
j_call: TRBJ2-1
clone_size: many
v_call: TRBV5-1

cdr3_aa: CASRELATGTQYF
cdr3_nt: TGTGCCAGCAGAGAGCTAGCGACAGGGACCCAGTACTTC
d_call: .
j_call: TRBJ2-5
clone_size: few
v_call: TRBV12-3/TRBV12-4

cdr3_aa: CASLRRWTAEQFF
cdr3_nt: TGTGCCAGCCTTCGTCGATGGACGGCTGAGCAGTTCTTC
d_call: .
j_call: TRBJ2-1
clone_size: many
v_call: TRBV6-1

cdr3_aa: CASSLRLAGDNTGELFF
cdr3_nt: TGTGCCAGCAGCTTACGACTAGCGGGAGACAACACCGGGGAGCTGTTTTTT
d_call: TRBD2
j_call: TRBJ2-2
clone_size: few
v_call: TRBV11-2

cdr3_aa: CASRAGGLNEQFF
cdr3_nt: TGCGCCAGCAGGGCAGGGGGGCTCAATGAGCAGTTCTTC
d_call: .
j_call: TRBJ2-1
clone_size: many
v_call: TRBV5-1

cdr3_aa: CASSRDGGSTGELFF
cdr3_nt: TGCGCCAGCAGCCGAGATGGGGGATCCACCGGGGAGCTGTTTTTT
d_call: .
j_call: TRBJ2-2
clone_size: .
v_call: TRBV4-1

cdr3_aa: CASSLEGYNSPLHF
cdr3_nt: TGTGCCAGCAGCTTAGAGGGCTATAATTCACCCCTCCACTTT
d_call: .
j_call: TRBJ1-6
clone_size: many
v_call: TRBV7-2

cdr3_aa: CASSGTSVTSTDTQYF
cdr3_nt: TGTGCCAGCTCAGGAACTAGCGTCACTAGCACAGATACGCAGTATTTT
d_call: TRBD2
j_call: TRBJ2-3
clone_size: .
v_call: TRBV18

cdr3_aa: CASSPPRGSGNTIYF
cdr3_nt: TGTGCCAGCAGCCCCCCCCGGGGCTCTGGAAACACCATATATTTT
d_call: .
j_call: TRBJ1-3
clone_size: many
v_call: TRBV12-3/TRBV12-4

cdr3_aa: CATQDGGLSNTGELFF
cdr3_nt: TGCGCCACCCAGGATGGGGGGCTCTCTAACACCGGGGAGCTGTTTTTT
d_call: .
j_call: TRBJ2-2
clone_size: many
v_call: TRBV5-1

cdr3_aa: CASSPTRQTDDTQYF
cdr3_nt: TGTGCCAGCTCTCCTACCAGGCAGACAGACGATACGCAGTATTTT
d_call: .
j_call: TRBJ2-3
clone_size: .
v_call: TRBV18

cdr3_aa: CASTKTSGSLETQYF
cdr3_nt: TGTGCCAGCACAAAGACTAGCGGGAGCTTAGAGACCCAGTACTTC
d_call: TRBD2
j_call: TRBJ2-5
clone_size: many
v_call: TRBV7-9

cdr3_aa: CASSPTSLGEKLFF
cdr3_nt: TGTGCCAGCAGTCCGACTTCACTTGGCGAAAAACTGTTTTTT
d_call: .
j_call: TRBJ1-4
clone_size: few
v_call: TRBV2

cdr3_aa: CCANGLAGGPNTGELFF
cdr3_nt: TGCTGTGCGAACGGACTAGCGGGGGGTCCGAACACCGGGGAGCTGTTTTTT
d_call: TRBD2
j_call: TRBJ2-2
clone_size: .
v_call: TRBV20-1

cdr3_aa: CASSFTGTGKNIQYF
cdr3_nt: TGTGCCAGCAGCTTCACCGGGACAGGGAAAAACATTCAGTACTTC
d_call: TRBD1
j_call: TRBJ2-4
clone_size: .
v_call: TRBV5-6

cdr3_aa: CASSLGWAGELFF
cdr3_nt: TGTGCCAGCAGTTTGGGGTGGGCCGGGGAGCTGTTTTTT
d_call: .
j_call: TRBJ2-2
clone_size: few
v_call: TRBV12-3/TRBV12-4

cdr3_aa: CSVEVSETYEQYF
cdr3_nt: TGCAGCGTTGAAGTCAGCGAAACCTACGAGCAGTACTTC
d_call: .
j_call: TRBJ2-7
clone_size: .
v_call: TRBV29-1

cdr3_aa: CASSYRGPGDTQYF
cdr3_nt: TGTGCCAGCAGTTACAGGGGGCCCGGAGATACGCAGTATTTT
d_call: TRBD1
j_call: TRBJ2-3
clone_size: few
v_call: TRBV6-2/TRBV6-3

cdr3_aa: CASSPQEGTGEQFF
cdr3_nt: TGCGCCAGCAGCCCACAAGAGGGGACTGGTGAGCAGTTCTTC
d_call: .
j_call: TRBJ2-1
clone_size: few
v_call: TRBV5-1

cdr3_aa: CASLTTRLAGLMNTGELFF
cdr3_nt: TGTGCCAGCCTAACTACCCGACTAGCGGGATTGATGAACACCGGGGAGCTGTTTTTT
d_call: TRBD2
j_call: TRBJ2-2
clone_size: many
v_call: TRBV12-3/TRBV12-4

cdr3_aa: CSARGGLDEQFF
cdr3_nt: TGCAGTGCTAGAGGGGGGCTGGATGAGCAGTTCTTC
d_call: .
j_call: TRBJ2-1
clone_size: many
v_call: TRBV20-1

cdr3_aa: CASSSGGAAYEQYF
cdr3_nt: TGTGCCAGCAGCTCAGGGGGCGCAGCCTACGAGCAGTACTTC
d_call: TRBD1
j_call: TRBJ2-7
clone_size: few
v_call: TRBV7-9

cdr3_aa: CASSWQGGGSYNEQFF
cdr3_nt: TGCGCCAGCAGCTGGCAGGGGGGGGGCTCCTACAATGAGCAGTTCTTC
d_call: .
j_call: TRBJ2-1
clone_size: few
v_call: TRBV5-1

cdr3_aa: CASSLALTLAGGYNEQFF
cdr3_nt: TGTGCCAGCAGCTTGGCCCTAACACTAGCGGGGGGATACAATGAGCAGTTCTTC
d_call: TRBD2
j_call: TRBJ2-1
clone_size: .
v_call: TRBV5-6

cdr3_aa: CASSRRGLAGVADTQYF
cdr3_nt: TGTGCCAGCAGCCGGCGGGGACTAGCGGGAGTGGCAGATACGCAGTATTTT
d_call: TRBD2
j_call: TRBJ2-3
clone_size: few
v_call: TRBV5-6

cdr3_aa: CASSWESARPEAFF
cdr3_nt: TGCGCCAGCAGCTGGGAAAGTGCCCGGCCTGAAGCTTTCTTT
d_call: .
j_call: TRBJ1-1
clone_size: .
v_call: TRBV5-1

cdr3_aa: CASSQGGGHTEAFF
cdr3_nt: TGTGCCAGCAGCCAAGGGGGCGGACACACTGAAGCTTTCTTT
d_call: .
j_call: TRBJ1-1
clone_size: .
v_call: TRBV3-1

cdr3_aa: CASRYDGTGGKTGELFF
cdr3_nt: TGTGCCAGCAGATACGATGGGACAGGGGGAAAGACCGGGGAGCTGTTTTTT
d_call: TRBD1
j_call: TRBJ2-2
clone_size: many
v_call: TRBV7-9

cdr3_aa: CASSPNGVNLAKNIQYF
cdr3_nt: TGTGCCAGCTCCCCAAACGGGGTTAATCTAGCCAAAAACATTCAGTACTTC
d_call: .
j_call: TRBJ2-4
clone_size: .
v_call: TRBV18

cdr3_aa: CASTLGGGGPETQYF
cdr3_nt: TGTGCCAGCACCTTAGGGGGTGGGGGTCCGGAGACCCAGTACTTC
d_call: .
j_call: TRBJ2-5
clone_size: few
v_call: TRBV7-2